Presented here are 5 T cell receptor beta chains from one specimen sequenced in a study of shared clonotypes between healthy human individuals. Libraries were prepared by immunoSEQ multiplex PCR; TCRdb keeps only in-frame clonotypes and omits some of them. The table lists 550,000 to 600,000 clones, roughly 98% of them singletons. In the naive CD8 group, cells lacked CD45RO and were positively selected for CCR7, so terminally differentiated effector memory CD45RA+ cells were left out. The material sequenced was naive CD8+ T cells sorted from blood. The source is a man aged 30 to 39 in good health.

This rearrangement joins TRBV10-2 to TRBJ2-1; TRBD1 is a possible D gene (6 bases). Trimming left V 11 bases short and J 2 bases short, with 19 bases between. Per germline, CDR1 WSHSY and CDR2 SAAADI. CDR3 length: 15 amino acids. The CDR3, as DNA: TGCGCCTCCCATATGGACAGCGGACCCTACAATGAGCAGTTCTTC. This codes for CASHMDSGPYNEQFF.

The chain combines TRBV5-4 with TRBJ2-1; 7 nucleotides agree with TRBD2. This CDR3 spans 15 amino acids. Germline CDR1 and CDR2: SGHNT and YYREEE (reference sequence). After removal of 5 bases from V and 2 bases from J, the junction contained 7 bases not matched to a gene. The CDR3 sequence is CASRSLAEAYNEQFF. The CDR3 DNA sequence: TGTGCCAGCAGGTCTCTAGCGGAAGCCTACAATGAGCAGTTCTTC.

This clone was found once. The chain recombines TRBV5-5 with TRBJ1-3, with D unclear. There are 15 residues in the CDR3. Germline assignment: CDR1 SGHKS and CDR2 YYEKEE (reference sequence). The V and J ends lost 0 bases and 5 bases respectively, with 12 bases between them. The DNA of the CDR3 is TGTGCCAGCAGCTTGGTTGTGGAGAGCAGAAACACCATATATTTT. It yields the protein CASSLVVESRNTIYF.

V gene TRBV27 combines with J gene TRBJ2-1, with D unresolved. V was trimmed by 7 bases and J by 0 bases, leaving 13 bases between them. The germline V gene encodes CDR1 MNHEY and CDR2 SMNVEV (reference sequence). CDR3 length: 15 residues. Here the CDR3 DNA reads TGTGCCAGCATTCTCTCCGCGGCCTCCTACAATGAGCAGTTCTTC. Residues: CASILSAASYNEQFF.

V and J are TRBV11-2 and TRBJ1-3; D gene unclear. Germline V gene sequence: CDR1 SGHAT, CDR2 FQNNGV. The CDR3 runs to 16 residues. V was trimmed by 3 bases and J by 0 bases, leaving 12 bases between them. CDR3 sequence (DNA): TGTGCCAGCAGCTTGACACCCCTCCACTCTGGAAACACCATATATTTT. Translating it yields CASSLTPLHSGNTIYF. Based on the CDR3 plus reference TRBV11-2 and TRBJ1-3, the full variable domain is EAGVAQSPRYKIIEKRQSVAFWCNPISGHATLYWYQQILGQGPKLLIQFQNNGVVDDSQLPKDRFSAERLKGVDSTLKIQPAKLEDSAVYLCASSLTPLHSGNTIYFGEGSWLTVV.